A selection of T cell receptor beta chains follows, all from one sample in a study of cytomegalovirus exposure and HLA in healthy donors. The protocol was immunoSEQ multiplex PCR, while the TCRdb copy is restricted to in-frame clones and leaves out a portion. Of some 270,000 clones listed, under 90% are singletons. Sequencing was done on a sample of PBMCs. The receptors here all came from a girl aged 2 to 10 in good health and CMV-seronegative. Both conserved end residues are part of each CDR3. Each record gives: clone size, V gene, D gene, J gene, CDR3 DNA, CDR3 protein. D genes are given only for firm matches. A clone size is listed for some rows: how often the clone was seen (once, few, many), or a class if it is expanded.

few	TRBV2	TRBD2	TRBJ2-7	TGTGCCAGCGGCTCCGGGACTAGCGGTGTCTACGAGCAGTACTTC	CASGSGTSGVYEQYF
NA	TRBV9	TRBD2	TRBJ2-6	TGTGCCAGCAGCGTACCAGCCGGGGGGGCGGGGGAGCTGCCCGGGGCCAACGTCCTGACTTTC	CASSVPAGGAGELPGANVLTF
NA	TRBV5-5	TRBD1	TRBJ2-7	TGTGCCAGCAGCTCGGGACCGGGACAGGCAAGCGAGCAGTACTTC	CASSSGPGQASEQYF
NA	TRBV5-1	NA	TRBJ2-1	TGCGCCAGCAGCTTGGTCACAAGCCTCCAGGGGGGCAATGAGCAGTTCTTC	CASSLVTSLQGGNEQFF
NA	TRBV11-2	NA	TRBJ2-7	TGTGCCAGCAGCTCTGAGACACTCTCCTACGAGCAGTACTTC	CASSSETLSYEQYF
NA	TRBV14	NA	TRBJ2-1	TGTGCCAGCAGCCTCGGCCAGGGCAGGGTCAGGTTCTTC	CASSLGQGRVRFF
once	TRBV18	TRBD1	TRBJ2-7	TGTGCCAGCTCCCTATCATCCGGGACAGTAGACAAGCAGTACTTC	CASSLSSGTVDKQYF
NA	TRBV6-4	TRBD1	TRBJ1-4	TGTGCCAGCCCCGGGGGAGGGACAGGGCACGAAAAACTGTTTTTT	CASPGGGTGHEKLFF
NA	TRBV2	NA	TRBJ2-7	TGCGCCAGCAGTGAATCCGGGGGCTACGAGCAGTACTTC	CASSESGGYEQYF
NA	TRBV6-6	NA	TRBJ1-5	TGTGCCAGCAGTTACGACGGGGGATTGGGAAATCAGCCCCAGCATTTT	CASSYDGGLGNQPQHF
NA	TRBV5-1	TRBD2	TRBJ2-3	TGCGCCAGCAGCTGGACGGCTGCGGGGGGGCCAGATACGCAGTATTTT	CASSWTAAGGPDTQYF
NA	TRBV5-1	NA	TRBJ2-5	TGCGCCAGCAGCTTGGTTCCGGGTGGGCAAGAGACCCAGTACTTC	CASSLVPGGQETQYF
NA	TRBV18	TRBD2	TRBJ2-2	TGTGCCAGCTCACCATCTAGCGGCGCGAACACCGGGGAGCTGTTTTTT	CASSPSSGANTGELFF
NA	TRBV12-2	NA	TRBJ2-7	TGTGCAAGTCGCTCTAGCGGGAGTAGGAACGAGCAGTACTTC	CASRSSGSRNEQYF
once	TRBV28	NA	TRBJ2-4	TGTGCCAGCAGTGGGCAGCGGGTGCTAGCCAAAAACATTCAGTACTTC	CASSGQRVLAKNIQYF
NA	TRBV28	NA	TRBJ2-7	TGTGCCAGCAGAGGAGAGGGGGGGCGCGCCTACGAGCAGTACTTC	CASRGEGGRAYEQYF
few	TRBV10-3	TRBD1	TRBJ1-5	TGTGCCATCAGTGAGTCGGGACAGGGGTATCAGCCCCAGCATTTT	CAISESGQGYQPQHF
NA	TRBV7-3	TRBD1	TRBJ2-1	TGTGCCAGCAGCTCCGGGACAGGGGCCTACAATGAGCAGTTCTTC	CASSSGTGAYNEQFF
NA	TRBV11-3	TRBD2	TRBJ2-3	TGTGCCAGCAGCCCACCCTTAGAGCGGGAGTTAACAGATACGCAGTATTTT	CASSPPLERELTDTQYF
NA	TRBV11-2	TRBD1	TRBJ1-2	TGTGCCAGCAGCTCGGACAGGGCATTTTATGGCTACACCTTC	CASSSDRAFYGYTF
NA	TRBV29-1	TRBD1	TRBJ2-7	TGCAGCGTGGAGGACGGGACAGACACCCACTACGAGCAGTACTTC	CSVEDGTDTHYEQYF
NA	TRBV28	TRBD1	TRBJ1-6	TGTGCCAGCAGGACAGGGGGCTACGGTACACCCCTCCACTTT	CASRTGGYGTPLHF
NA	TRBV15	TRBD1	TRBJ2-7	TGTGCCACCAGCAGGACAGGGGCAAAAGGGGAGCAGTACTTC	CATSRTGAKGEQYF
NA	TRBV5-1	NA	TRBJ2-1	TGCGCCAGCAGCTTGGCATCCAATGAGCAGTTCTTC	CASSLASNEQFF
NA	TRBV6-5	NA	TRBJ2-3	TGTGCCAGCAGTCGGGGACTGGCAAGAACAGATACGCAGTATTTT	CASSRGLARTDTQYF
NA	TRBV5-5	NA	TRBJ2-7	TGTGCCAGCAGCTTGGCCTCGGGAACCTACGAGCAGTACTTC	CASSLASGTYEQYF
once	TRBV27	TRBD1	TRBJ1-2	TGTGCCAGCAGGACAAAACAGGGGATTCATGGCTACACCTTC	CASRTKQGIHGYTF
NA	TRBV5-1	NA	TRBJ1-2	TGCGCCAGCACCAGGGAGGGTAACTATGGCTACACCTTC	CASTREGNYGYTF
NA	TRBV29-1	NA	TRBJ1-5	TGCAGCGTCGATCAGGGGAGCAATCAGCCCCAGCATTTT	CSVDQGSNQPQHF
NA	TRBV6-5	TRBD1	TRBJ1-4	TGTGCCAGCAGGCGGGACAGGTCAAATGAAAAACTGTTTTTT	CASRRDRSNEKLFF
NA	TRBV28	TRBD1	TRBJ2-5	TGTGCCAGCAGACGCGACAGGGGAGTTATTCAAGAGACCCAGTACTTC	CASRRDRGVIQETQYF